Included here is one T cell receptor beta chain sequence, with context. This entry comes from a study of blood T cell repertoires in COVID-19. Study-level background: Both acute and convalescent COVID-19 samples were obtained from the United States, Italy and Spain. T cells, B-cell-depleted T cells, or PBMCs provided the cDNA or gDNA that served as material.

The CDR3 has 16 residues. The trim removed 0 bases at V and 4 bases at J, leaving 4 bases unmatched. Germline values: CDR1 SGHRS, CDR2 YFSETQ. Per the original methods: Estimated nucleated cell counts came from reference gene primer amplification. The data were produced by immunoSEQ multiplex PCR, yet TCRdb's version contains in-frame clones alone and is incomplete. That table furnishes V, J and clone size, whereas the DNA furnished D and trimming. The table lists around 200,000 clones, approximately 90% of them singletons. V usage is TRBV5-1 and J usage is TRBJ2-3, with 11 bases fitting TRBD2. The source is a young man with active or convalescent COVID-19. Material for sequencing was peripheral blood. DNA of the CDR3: TGCGCCAGCAGCTTGGTTACTAGCGGGAGTGCAGATACGCAGTATTTT. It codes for CASSLVTSGSADTQYF.